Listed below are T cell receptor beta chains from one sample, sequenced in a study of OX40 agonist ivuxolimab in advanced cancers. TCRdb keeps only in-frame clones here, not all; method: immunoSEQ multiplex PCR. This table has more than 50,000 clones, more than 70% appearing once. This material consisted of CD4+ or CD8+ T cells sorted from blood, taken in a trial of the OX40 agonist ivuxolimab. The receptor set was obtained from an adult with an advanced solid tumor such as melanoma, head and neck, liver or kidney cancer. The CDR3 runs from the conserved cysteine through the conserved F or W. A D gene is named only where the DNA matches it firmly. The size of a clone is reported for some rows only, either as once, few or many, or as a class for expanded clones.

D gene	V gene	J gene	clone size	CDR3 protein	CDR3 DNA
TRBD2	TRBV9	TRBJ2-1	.	CASREGGGAMDEQFF	TGTGCCAGCAGGGAAGGCGGGGGGGCGATGGACGAGCAGTTCTTC
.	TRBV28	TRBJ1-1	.	CASSLRGDEAFF	TGTGCCAGCAGTTTACGGGGGGACGAAGCTTTCTTT
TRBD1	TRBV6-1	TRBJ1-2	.	CASSQGQGAFGYTF	TGTGCCAGCAGCCAAGGACAGGGGGCGTTTGGCTACACCTTC
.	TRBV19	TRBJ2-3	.	CASSIRGSTDTQYF	TGTGCCAGTAGTATAAGGGGTAGCACAGATACGCAGTATTTT
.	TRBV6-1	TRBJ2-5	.	CASSEQGNQETQYF	TGTGCCAGCAGTGAACAGGGGAACCAAGAGACCCAGTACTTC
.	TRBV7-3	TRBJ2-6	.	CASSSSGANVLTF	TGTGCCAGCTCGAGCTCTGGGGCCAACGTCCTGACTTTC
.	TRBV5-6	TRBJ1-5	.	CASSLTGIDQPQHF	TGTGCCAGCAGCTTGACAGGGATCGATCAGCCCCAGCATTTT
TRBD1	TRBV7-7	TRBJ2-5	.	CASSPQGAQETQYF	TGTGCTAGCAGCCCCCAGGGGGCACAAGAGACCCAGTACTTC
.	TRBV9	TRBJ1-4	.	CASSVEAGLREKLFF	TGTGCCAGCAGCGTAGAGGCGGGATTGAGGGAAAAACTGTTTTTT
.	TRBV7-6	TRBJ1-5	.	CASSLGQNSNQPQHF	TGTGCCAGCAGCTTAGGGCAGAATAGCAATCAGCCCCAGCATTTT
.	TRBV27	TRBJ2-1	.	CASSLFYSTYNEQFF	TGTGCCAGCAGTTTATTCTATAGCACCTACAATGAGCAGTTCTTC
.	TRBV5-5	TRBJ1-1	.	CASSYNSGSEAFF	TGTGCCAGCAGCTACAACTCAGGCTCTGAAGCTTTCTTT
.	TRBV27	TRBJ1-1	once	CASNSQGNTEAFF	TGTGCCAGCAACTCGCAGGGGAACACTGAAGCTTTCTTT
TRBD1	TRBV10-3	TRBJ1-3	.	CAIRAPGQANSGNTIYF	TGTGCCATCAGGGCGCCGGGACAGGCGAACTCTGGAAACACCATATATTTT
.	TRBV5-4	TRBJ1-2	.	CASSLMGSNYGYTF	TGTGCCAGCAGCTTGATGGGCAGCAACTATGGCTACACCTTC
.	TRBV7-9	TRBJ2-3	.	CASSLSTDTQYF	TGTGCCAGCAGCCTGAGCACAGATACGCAGTATTTT
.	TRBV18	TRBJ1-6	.	CASSPAGTWNSPLHF	TGTGCCAGCTCACCTGCAGGAACGTGGAATTCACCCCTCCACTTT
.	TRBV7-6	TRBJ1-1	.	CASSGTNTEAFF	TGTGCCAGCAGCGGTACGAACACTGAAGCTTTCTTT
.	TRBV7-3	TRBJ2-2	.	CASSLLELGNTGELFF	TGTGCCAGCAGCTTACTGGAACTGGGGAACACCGGGGAGCTGTTTTTT
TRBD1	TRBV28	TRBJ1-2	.	CASSFGQGRGYTF	TGTGCCAGCAGTTTCGGACAGGGCCGAGGCTACACCTTC
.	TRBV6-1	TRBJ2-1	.	CASTDYNEQFF	TGTGCCAGCACAGATTACAATGAGCAGTTCTTC
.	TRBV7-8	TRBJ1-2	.	CASSRPRGANYGYTF	TGTGCCAGCAGCCGACCCCGGGGGGCTAACTATGGCTACACCTTC
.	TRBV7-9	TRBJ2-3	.	CASGGAESTDTQYF	TGTGCCAGTGGGGGTGCTGAAAGCACAGATACGCAGTATTTT
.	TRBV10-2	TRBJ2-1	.	CASSTRPSDNEQFF	TGCGCCAGCTCAACACGACCCTCGGACAATGAGCAGTTCTTC
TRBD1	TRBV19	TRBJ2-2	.	CASRIWDRAETGELFF	TGTGCCAGTAGAATCTGGGACAGGGCCGAGACCGGGGAGCTGTTTTTT
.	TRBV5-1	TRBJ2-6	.	CASSAVGSPGANVLTF	TGCGCCAGCAGCGCGGTGGGGAGCCCTGGGGCCAACGTCCTGACTTTC
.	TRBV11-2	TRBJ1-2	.	CASSLDRSNYGYTF	TGTGCCAGCAGCTTGGATAGAAGTAACTATGGCTACACCTTC
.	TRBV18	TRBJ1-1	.	CASSPPAAMNTEAFF	TGTGCCAGCTCACCACCGGCAGCCATGAACACTGAAGCTTTCTTT